This T cell receptor beta chain was sequenced during a study of shared clonotypes between healthy human individuals. This CDR3 comprises 18 residues. CDR1 is SEHNR, CDR2 FQNEAQ, per germline (reference sequence). The V gene lost 5 bases and the J gene lost 8 bases, with 27 bases spanning the gap. It was CD45RO-negative cells, positively selected for CCR7, that made up naive CD8 cells, with terminally differentiated effector memory CD45RA+ cells excluded. Once extracted for a subset, genomic DNA was divided evenly among several immunoSEQ plates. DNA at approximately 200 ng, about 30,000 T cell genomes, went into sorted-subset replicate PCRs. Original data processing: Filtering differed since immunoSEQ provided only junctions, with no quality scores. Profiling relied on immunoSEQ multiplex PCR, and the TCRdb table lists in-frame clones only, not all of them. V and J calls and clone size come straight from that table; D and trimming were deduced from the DNA. The table lists roughly 770,000 clones, roughly 96% of them singletons, with approximately 0.2% in the top ten.

The receptor's source is a man aged 30-40 years in good health. Source material: naive CD8+ T cells sorted from blood. This chain connects TRBV7-9 to TRBJ1-4, with D maybe TRBD1 (6 bases). The CDR3 here is CASSQSGAGDFSWEKLFF. The CDR3, as DNA: TGTGCCAGCAGCCAGAGCGGGGCAGGGGACTTTAGTTGGGAAAAACTGTTTTTT.